Listed below are T cell receptor beta chains from one sample, sequenced in a study of CD8 T cells in ankylosing spondylitis. TCRdb itself ran the 5' RACE reads through MiXCR, one entry per CDR3 protein. The sample shows about 170,000 distinct CDR3 sequences, about 17% of them seen only once. Input material: blood, either unsorted or a sorted T cell fraction (not recorded which). These receptors originate from a male donor with ankylosing spondylitis or in good health (not recorded which). Each CDR3 is given with its conserved first and last residue. A D gene is named only where the DNA matches it firmly. Not every row has a clone size; where given, it reads once, few, many or a size class.

clone_size	d_call	v_call	j_call	cdr3_nt	cdr3_aa
many	-	TRBV12-3/TRBV12-4	TRBJ2-1	TGTGCCAGCAGTCCGGGAGCTGCCTACAATGAGCAGTTCTTC	CASSPGAAYNEQFF
many	TRBD2	TRBV20-1	TRBJ2-1	TGCAGTGCTAGCGGGAGGGGAACCTACAATGAGCAGTTCTTC	CSASGRGTYNEQFF
many	-	TRBV28	TRBJ2-2	TGTGCCAGCAGGGCCCCAGGTTCCGGGGAGCTGTTTTTT	CASRAPGSGELFF
many	TRBD2	TRBV7-2	TRBJ2-3	TGTGCCAGCCTAGCGGGACCACACACAGATACGCAGTATTTT	CASLAGPHTDTQYF
few	TRBD1	TRBV30	TRBJ1-2	TGTGCCTGGGACAGGGGACTTTTTAACTATGGCTACACCTTC	CAWDRGLFNYGYTF
many	-	TRBV5-1	TRBJ2-3	TGCGCCAGCAGCTTGGGGGGACCTAGCACAGATACGCAGTATTTT	CASSLGGPSTDTQYF
-	-	TRBV18	TRBJ2-7	TGTGCCAGTTCACCGACACACGGAGGCTACGAGCAGTACTTC	CASSPTHGGYEQYF
many	TRBD1	TRBV28	TRBJ2-1	TGTGCCAGCAGCTACCGAACAGGGGCCAATGAGCAGTTCTTC	CASSYRTGANEQFF
-	-	TRBV5-1	TRBJ2-2	TGCGCCAGCAGCTTGCGGGCCGGGAGGAACACCGGGGAGCTGTTTTTT	CASSLRAGRNTGELFF
-	-	TRBV29-1	TRBJ1-1	TGCAGCGTTCGCGACTGGGACACTGAAGCTTTCTTT	CSVRDWDTEAFF
many	-	TRBV6-1	TRBJ2-1	TGTGCCAGCAGTGAATATGGGGGTAATGAGCAGTTCTTC	CASSEYGGNEQFF
many	-	TRBV20-1	TRBJ1-6	TGCAGTGCTAGATTGGGGAATTCACCCCTCCACTTT	CSARLGNSPLHF
-	TRBD1	TRBV6-1	TRBJ2-7	TGTGCCAGCACCAACGGACAGGGCTACGAGCAGTACTTC	CASTNGQGYEQYF
-	-	TRBV11-2	TRBJ2-2	TGTGCCAGCAGCGCGGGACTTTACACCGGGGAGCTGTTTTTT	CASSAGLYTGELFF
few	-	TRBV7-2	TRBJ1-1	TGTGCCAGCAGCTTAACCTTTAACACTGAAGCTTTCTTT	CASSLTFNTEAFF
few	TRBD1	TRBV29-1	TRBJ1-2	TGCAGCGTTCGGCTTGCGGGACAGGACGGGTATGGCTACACCTTC	CSVRLAGQDGYGYTF
many	TRBD1	TRBV24-1	TRBJ2-1	TGTGCCACCGGGACAGGGGCATCCTACAATGAGCAGTTCTTC	CATGTGASYNEQFF
-	TRBD1	TRBV6-1	TRBJ1-3	TGTGCCAGCAGTAAAGGGGACAGGGTAGGAGGAAACACCATATATTTT	CASSKGDRVGGNTIYF
many	TRBD1	TRBV5-1	TRBJ1-4	TGCGCCAGCAGCTTGGACGGGACAGGGTTGGAAAAACTGTTTTTT	CASSLDGTGLEKLFF
few	-	TRBV7-9	TRBJ1-1	TGTGCCAGCAACCGAGGGGCAGCTTACACTGAAGCTTTCTTT	CASNRGAAYTEAFF
many	-	TRBV5-1	TRBJ1-2	TGCGCCAGCAGCTTGGCGGCGAGATATGGCTACACCTTC	CASSLAARYGYTF
-	-	TRBV18	TRBJ1-4	TGTGCCAGCTCACCACCGCGCGGAACCGAAAAACTGTTTTTT	CASSPPRGTEKLFF
many	TRBD2	TRBV5-1	TRBJ2-7	TGCGCCAGCAGCAGGGGACTAGCGAGCTCCTACGAGCAGTACTTC	CASSRGLASSYEQYF
few	-	TRBV7-9	TRBJ2-2	TGTGCCAGCAGCTTTGACGCCAAGACCGGGGAGCTGTTTTTT	CASSFDAKTGELFF
many	TRBD2	TRBV20-1	TRBJ2-3	TGCAGTGCTCACAACCGTCTAGCGGGTATGGCAGATACGCAGTATTTT	CSAHNRLAGMADTQYF
-	-	TRBV5-1	TRBJ1-1	TGCGCCAGCAGCCCCGGGGGGGCCGGGAACACTGAAGCTTTCTTT	CASSPGGAGNTEAFF
-	TRBD1	TRBV7-7	TRBJ2-5	TGTGCCAGCAGCTTTACCGGGACAGGGGGGGAGACCCAGTACTTC	CASSFTGTGGETQYF
-	-	TRBV28	TRBJ1-2	TGTGCCAGCAGTTTCCTCCAGACGAACTATGGCTACACCTTC	CASSFLQTNYGYTF
many	-	TRBV20-1	TRBJ1-1	TGCAGTGCTCTACGCCATCCGGTAGCTTTCTTT	CSALRHPVAFF
many	-	TRBV20-1	TRBJ2-3	TGCAGTGCCCCGAGGGCTACGGGAGATACGCAGTATTTT	CSAPRATGDTQYF
few	TRBD1	TRBV20-1	TRBJ1-4	TGCAGTGCTAGAGATCCCGGGACAGGGAATGAAAAACTGTTTTTT	CSARDPGTGNEKLFF
few	-	TRBV5-1	TRBJ2-2	TGCGCCAGCAGTCTCCAGGCCAGCAACACCGGGGAGCTGTTTTTT	CASSLQASNTGELFF
few	TRBD2	TRBV20-1	TRBJ2-7	TGCAGTGCCTCTTCTGGGGGACTAGGCACCTACGAGCAGTACTTC	CSASSGGLGTYEQYF
-	-	TRBV6-5	TRBJ1-6	TGTGCCAGCAGGAGACCCGCCTGGGGAAATTCACCCCTCCACTTT	CASRRPAWGNSPLHF
-	TRBD2	TRBV20-1	TRBJ2-1	TGCAGTGCTAGAGTACGCCCGAAAGTGGGACTAGCGGACTCCTACAATGAGCAGTTCTTC	CSARVRPKVGLADSYNEQFF
many	-	TRBV28	TRBJ2-4	TGTGCCAGCAGTTTCCCTAACGTAGCCAAAAACATTCAGTACTTC	CASSFPNVAKNIQYF
many	TRBD1	TRBV5-1	TRBJ2-3	TGCGCCAGCAGCTTGTTTTCGGGACAGGGCACAGATACGCAGTATTTT	CASSLFSGQGTDTQYF
-	TRBD1	TRBV19	TRBJ1-4	TGTGCCACCAATACAGGGGGCGTCGGAGTCTACGGAAAACTGTTTTTT	CATNTGGVGVYGKLFF
many	-	TRBV5-1	TRBJ1-1	TGCGCCAGCAGCTTTGAACTTAACACTGAAGCTTTCTTT	CASSFELNTEAFF
-	TRBD1	TRBV5-6	TRBJ1-1	TGTACCAGCAGCTGGACAGGGGCCCGAGGGGCTTTCTTT	CTSSWTGARGAFF
many	TRBD1	TRBV5-1	TRBJ2-7	TGCGCCAGCAGCTGGGACAGGGACGTCTACGAGCAGTACTTC	CASSWDRDVYEQYF
-	TRBD2	TRBV7-2	TRBJ2-2	TGTGCCAGCAGCTTACTAGCGGGAGGGCCAATCACCGGGGAGCTGTTTTTT	CASSLLAGGPITGELFF
many	TRBD1	TRBV20-1	TRBJ1-6	TGCAGTGCTACGGTTTTCGGGACAGTAGATAATTCACCCCTCCACTTT	CSATVFGTVDNSPLHF
many	-	TRBV5-1	TRBJ2-7	TGCGCCAGCAGCTTGGAAGTCAGCTCCTACGAGCAGTACTTC	CASSLEVSSYEQYF
-	TRBD2	TRBV10-2	TRBJ2-2	TGCGCCAGCGGGCTAGCGGGAGCGGCCGGGGAGCTGTTTTTT	CASGLAGAAGELFF
many	-	TRBV20-1	TRBJ1-5	TGCAGTGCTAGAACAGGAACCCAGCCCCAGCATTTT	CSARTGTQPQHF
-	-	TRBV5-1	TRBJ2-2	TGCGCCAGCAGCTTGGGCTTACGGGGATCACTCGCGAACACCGGGGAGCTGTTTTTT	CASSLGLRGSLANTGELFF
many	TRBD1	TRBV20-1	TRBJ1-5	TGCAGTGCTCCAGGACAGGGGGTAGGTCAGCCCCAGCATTTT	CSAPGQGVGQPQHF
few	-	TRBV27	TRBJ2-3	TGTGCCAGCAGTTTGGTAAAGGGGACAGATACGCAGTATTTT	CASSLVKGTDTQYF
-	TRBD2	TRBV20-1	TRBJ2-2	TGCAGTGCTAGAGTGTCTAGCGGGAGTAGTTTCACCGGGGAGCTGTTTTTT	CSARVSSGSSFTGELFF
few	-	TRBV7-9	TRBJ1-1	TGTGCCAGCAGTGAGGGTGGGTACGCTGAAGCTTTCTTT	CASSEGGYAEAFF
few	-	TRBV7-8	TRBJ2-1	TGTGCCAGCGGGCTCGACGGGGGCTCCTACAATGAGCAGTTCTTC	CASGLDGGSYNEQFF
many	-	TRBV28	TRBJ1-1	TGTGCCAGCAGTTTTGTGAGTGTCCGGCTGAACACTGAAGCTTTCTTT	CASSFVSVRLNTEAFF
many	-	TRBV2	TRBJ2-7	TGTGCCAGCGCCTGGACTGTACGGCGGTTGTACGAGCAGTACTTC	CASAWTVRRLYEQYF
few	-	TRBV2	TRBJ2-1	TGTGCCAGCAGTGCCGCTAGGGGGATCTACAATGAGCAGTTCTTC	CASSAARGIYNEQFF
once	-	TRBV12-3/TRBV12-4	TRBJ2-5	TGTGCCAGCAGTTTCGCGGGACAAATGGAAGAGACCCAGTACTTC	CASSFAGQMEETQYF
many	TRBD2	TRBV5-6	TRBJ2-1	TGTGCCAGCAGCTCGGGACTAGCGGGGAGGTACAATGAGCAGTTCTTC	CASSSGLAGRYNEQFF
-	-	TRBV18	TRBJ2-7	TGTGCCAGCTCATCCAACTCCCGAGACCAGTACTTC	CASSSNSRDQYF
few	TRBD1	TRBV27	TRBJ2-2	TGTGCCAGCAGTTTATCACAGGGGTTCGGGGAGCTGTTTTTT	CASSLSQGFGELFF
many	-	TRBV6-5	TRBJ2-7	TGTGCCAGCAGTTACTCCAGGGCCTCCTACGAGCAGTACTTC	CASSYSRASYEQYF